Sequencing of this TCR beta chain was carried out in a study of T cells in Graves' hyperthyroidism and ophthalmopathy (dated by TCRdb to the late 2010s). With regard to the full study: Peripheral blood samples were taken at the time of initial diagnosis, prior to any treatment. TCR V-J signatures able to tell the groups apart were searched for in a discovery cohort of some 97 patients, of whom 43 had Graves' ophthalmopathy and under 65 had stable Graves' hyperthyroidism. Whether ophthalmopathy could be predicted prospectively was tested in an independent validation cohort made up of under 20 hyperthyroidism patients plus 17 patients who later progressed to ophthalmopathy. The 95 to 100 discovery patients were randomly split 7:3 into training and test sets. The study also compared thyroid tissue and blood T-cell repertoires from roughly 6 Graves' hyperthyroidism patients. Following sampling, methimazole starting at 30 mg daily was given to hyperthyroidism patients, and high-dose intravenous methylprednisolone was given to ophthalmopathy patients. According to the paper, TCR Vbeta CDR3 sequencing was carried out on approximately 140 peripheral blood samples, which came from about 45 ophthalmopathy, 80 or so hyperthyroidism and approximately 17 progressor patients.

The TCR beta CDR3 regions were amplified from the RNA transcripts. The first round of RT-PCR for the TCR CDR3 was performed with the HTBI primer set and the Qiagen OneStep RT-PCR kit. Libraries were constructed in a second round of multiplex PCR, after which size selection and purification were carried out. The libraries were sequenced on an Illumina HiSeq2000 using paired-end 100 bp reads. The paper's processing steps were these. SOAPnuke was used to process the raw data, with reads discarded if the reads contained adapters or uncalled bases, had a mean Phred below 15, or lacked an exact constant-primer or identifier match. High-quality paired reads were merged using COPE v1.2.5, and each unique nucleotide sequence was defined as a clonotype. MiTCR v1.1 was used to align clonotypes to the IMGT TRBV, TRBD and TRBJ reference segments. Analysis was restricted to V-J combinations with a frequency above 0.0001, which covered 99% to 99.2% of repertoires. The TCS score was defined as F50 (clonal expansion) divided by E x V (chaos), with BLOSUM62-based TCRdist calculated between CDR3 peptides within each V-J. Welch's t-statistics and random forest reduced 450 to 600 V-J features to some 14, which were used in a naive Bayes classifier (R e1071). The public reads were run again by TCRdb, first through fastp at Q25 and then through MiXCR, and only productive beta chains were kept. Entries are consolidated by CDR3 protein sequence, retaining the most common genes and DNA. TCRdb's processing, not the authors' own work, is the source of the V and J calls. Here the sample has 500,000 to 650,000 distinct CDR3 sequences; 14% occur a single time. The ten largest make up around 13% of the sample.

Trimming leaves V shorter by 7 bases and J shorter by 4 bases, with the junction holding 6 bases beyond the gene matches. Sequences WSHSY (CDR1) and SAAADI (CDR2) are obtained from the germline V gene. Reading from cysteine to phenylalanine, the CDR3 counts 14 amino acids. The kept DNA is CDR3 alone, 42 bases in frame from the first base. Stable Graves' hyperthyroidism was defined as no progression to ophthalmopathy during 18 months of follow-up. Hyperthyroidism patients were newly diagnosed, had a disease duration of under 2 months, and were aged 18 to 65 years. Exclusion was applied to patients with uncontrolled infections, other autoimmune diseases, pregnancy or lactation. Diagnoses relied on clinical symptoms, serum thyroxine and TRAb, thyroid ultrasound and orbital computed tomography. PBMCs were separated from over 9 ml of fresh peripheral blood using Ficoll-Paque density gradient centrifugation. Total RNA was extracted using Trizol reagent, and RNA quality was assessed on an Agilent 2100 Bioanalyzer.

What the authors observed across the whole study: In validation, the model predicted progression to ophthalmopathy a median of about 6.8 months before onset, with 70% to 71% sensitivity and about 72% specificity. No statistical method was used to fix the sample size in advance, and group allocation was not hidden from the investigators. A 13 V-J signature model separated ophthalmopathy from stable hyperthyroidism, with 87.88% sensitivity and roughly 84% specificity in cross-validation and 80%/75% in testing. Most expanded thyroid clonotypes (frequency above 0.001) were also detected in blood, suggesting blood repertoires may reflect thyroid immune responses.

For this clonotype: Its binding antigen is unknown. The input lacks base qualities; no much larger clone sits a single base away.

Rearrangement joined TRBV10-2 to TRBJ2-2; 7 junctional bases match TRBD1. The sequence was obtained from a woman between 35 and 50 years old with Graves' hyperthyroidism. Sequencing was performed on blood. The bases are TGCGCCAGCAAAGGGGGCGAAACCACCGGGGAGCTGTTTTTT. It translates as CASKGGETTGELFF.